The 19 T cell receptor beta chains reported below all come from one sample, sequenced in a study of post-analysis software for immune sequencing data. Broader study findings: Higher frequency in patients than in controls was seen for five TRBV segments, with TRBV5-6, TRBV5-1 and TRBV20-1 among them.

Prepared libraries of TCR beta cDNA carried unique molecular identifiers. One entry per CDR3 protein, called by TCRdb with MiXCR from the PCR reads. The data show almost 700,000 distinct CDR3 sequences, roughly three fifths seen once. No antigen is known for these receptors. Source material: blood. These receptors all stem from a girl aged 2 to 10 with multiple sclerosis.

The chain recombines TRBV15 with TRBJ1-1; D call uncertain. The CDR3 length is 13 residues. Germline CDR1 and CDR2: LNHNV and YYDKDF (reference sequence). Trimming stripped 2 bases from V and 4 bases from J, with 8 bases between. CDR3 loop: CATSRPHSTEAFF. CDR3 bases: TGTGCCACCAGCAGACCACACTCCACTGAAGCTTTCTTT.

The rearrangement joins TRBV5-1 to TRBJ2-3, with 7 nucleotides matching TRBD1. The CDR3 totals 15 residues. CDR1 is SGHRS, CDR2 YFSETQ, per germline. V was pared by 2 bases and J by 0 bases, with 3 bases of the junction left unmatched. The CDR3 region has the DNA TGCGCCAGCAGCTTTGACAGGGCTAGCACAGATACGCAGTATTTT. This sequence encodes CASSFDRASTDTQYF.

This clonotype was found a few times. The genes are TRBV9 and TRBJ2-1; D is uncertain. V lost 0 bases to trimming and J lost 9 bases, with 10 bases between them. Germline V gene sequence: CDR1 SGDLS, CDR2 YYNGEE. The CDR3 extends over 13 amino acids. CDR3 amino acids: CASSVAWSSEQFF. For the CDR3, the DNA is TGTGCCAGCAGCGTAGCCTGGTCGAGTGAGCAGTTCTTC.

J is TRBJ1-1 and V is TRBV6-6; no clear D. Trimming pared 8 bases from V and 4 bases from J, leaving 20 bases between. Germline-derived CDR1 and CDR2 are MNHNY and SVGAGI (reference sequence). The CDR3 runs to 15 residues. CDR3 loop: CASSNPGLRTTEAFF. The CDR3 DNA reads as TGTGCCAGCTCCAACCCGGGTCTTAGAACCACTGAAGCTTTCTTT.

Details on this clonotype: The junction departs from the called germline gene at one end, perhaps through a read error. The V and J genes are TRBV5-1 and TRBJ2-7; D might be TRBD2 (6 bases). This CDR3 has 14 amino acids. Germline lookup yields CDR1 SGHRS and CDR2 YFSETQ. CDR3 sequence: CASSWAGTPNEQCF. CDR3 coding DNA: TGCGCCAGCAGCTGGGCGGGGACCCCGAATGAGCAGTGCTTC. Full variable domain (rest looked up from reference TRBV5-1 and TRBJ2-7): KAGVTQTPRYLIKTRGQQVTLSCSPISGHRSVSWYQQTPGQGLQFLFEYFSETQRNKGNFPGRFSGRQFSNSRSEMNVSTLELGDSALYLCASSWAGTPNEQCFGPGTRLTVT.

The sample holds a few counts of this clonotype. The chain employs TRBV4-3 and TRBJ2-5, with D possibly matching TRBD2 (5 bases). From germline, CDR1 is LGHNA and CDR2 YSLEER. Trimming took off 0 bases at V and 5 bases at J, with 13 bases between the two ends. The CDR3 consists of 15 residues. The CDR3 DNA sequence: TGCGCCAGCAGCCAAGATCTTAACCGGAGGGAGACCCAGTACTTC. Residues: CASSQDLNRRETQYF.

The chain is built from TRBV30 and TRBJ2-5, with 9 positions matching TRBD1. Trimming took 1 base from V and 0 from J; bases not matched to a gene: 6. The CDR3 covers 16 residues. The germline V gene has CDR1 GTSNPN and CDR2 SVGIG (reference sequence). CDR3 loop: CAWSGGTGPYQETQYF. CDR3 coding DNA: TGTGCCTGGAGTGGCGGGACAGGGCCGTACCAAGAGACCCAGTACTTC.

This chain uses TRBV5-1 with TRBJ2-7, with 7 bases matching TRBD1. V was pared by 0 bases and J by 9 bases, with 12 bases of the junction left unmatched. Germline CDR1 reads SGHRS; CDR2 reads YFSETQ. The CDR3 sequence is 15 residues long. CDR3 sequence (DNA): TGCGCCAGCAGCTTGGGGGACAGCACTACGAGCATGCAGTACTTC. This codes for CASSLGDSTTSMQYF.

The V call is TRBV9, the J call TRBJ2-7; perhaps TRBD1 as D (6 bases). Germline loops: CDR1 SGDLS, CDR2 YYNGEE. The CDR3 length is 15 residues. V lost 4 bases and J lost 4, with 18 bases in between. The DNA of the CDR3 is TGTGCCAGCAGCCGCGCGGACAGCCCAGGATACGAGCAGTACTTC. Encoded protein: CASSRADSPGYEQYF. The whole variable domain, filled in from reference TRBV9 and TRBJ2-7, reads DSGVTQTPKHLITATGQRVTLRCSPRSGDLSVYWYQQSLDQGLQFLIQYYNGEERAKGNILERFSAQQFPDLHSELNLSSLELGDSALYFCASSRADSPGYEQYFGPGTRLTVT.

This clonotype is a singleton in its sample. CDR3 loop: CASRGANYEQYF. For the CDR3, the DNA is TGTGCCAGCAGAGGGGCGAACTACGAGCAGTACTTC. The chain couples TRBV27 to TRBJ2-7; a possible D gene is TRBD1 (5 bases). Trimming removed 6 bases at V and 3 bases at J, with 9 bases between. Germline CDR1 and CDR2: MNHEY and SMNVEV (reference sequence). CDR3 size: 12 residues.

This chain joins TRBV20-1 and TRBJ2-2; 9 positions agree with TRBD1. The CDR3 totals 15 residues. Trimming at V came to 0 bases and at J to 8 bases, leaving 7 bases not matched to a gene. Per germline, CDR1 DFQATT and CDR2 SNEGSKA (reference sequence). The DNA of the CDR3 is TGCAGTGCTAGAGAGGGGGGACAGGGTTCAGGGGAGCTGTTTTTT. Amino acid sequence: CSAREGGQGSGELFF.

The J gene is TRBJ2-7, the V gene TRBV12-3 or TRBV12-4; 8 nucleotides match TRBD2. V was pared by 9 bases and J by 4 bases, with 11 bases of the junction left unmatched. This CDR3 region has 14 residues. This CDR3 is CASGRTSSLYEQYF. The CDR3 DNA reads TGTGCCAGTGGCCGGACTAGCTCGTTGTACGAGCAGTACTTC.

A word on this clonotype: Possible read error: a much larger clone is one base away. The DNA of the CDR3 is TGTGCCAGCAGCTTCTCGAGACAGAACTATGACTACACCTTC. Its protein product is CASSFSRQNYDYTF. This chain connects TRBV7-2 to TRBJ1-2; TRBD1 might be the D (5 bases). Germline V gene sequence: CDR1 SGHTA, CDR2 FQGNSA. The CDR3 extends over 14 amino acids.

Details on this clonotype: One end of the junction varies from germline; a read error may be responsible. The rearrangement links TRBV3-1 to TRBJ2-1, with D perhaps matching TRBD2 (6 bases). CDR1 is LGHDT and CDR2 is YNNKEL in the germline V gene (reference sequence). This CDR3 has 15 residues. CDR3 nucleotides: TGTGCCAGCAGCCAAGAAGCCAGCGGGTACAGTGAGCAGTTCTTC. Protein product: CASSQEASGYSEQFF.

The J gene is TRBJ1-5, the V gene TRBV21-1. TRBV21-1 is an annotated pseudogene. The CDR3 has 15 amino acids. The DNA of the CDR3 is TGTGCCAGCAGCATAGGGTTCCGGAGGGATCAGCCCCAGCATTTT. This sequence encodes CASSIGFRRDQPQHF.

This clonotype was seen only a few times. The chain links TRBV6-2 or TRBV6-3 to TRBJ2-1; 11 nucleotides match TRBD2. Germline V gene data show CDR1 as MNHEY and CDR2 as SVGEGT. The V gene end was trimmed by 2 bases and the J gene end by 8 bases; junction bases not matched to a gene: 11. This CDR3 is built from 17 residues. CDR3 residues: CASSYPTSGGGVYEQFF. CDR3 nucleotides: TGTGCCAGCAGTTACCCAACTAGCGGGGGAGGCGTGTATGAGCAGTTCTTC.

This clonotype came up a few times. The chain carries TRBV27 and TRBJ2-1; D possibly corresponds to TRBD1 (6 bases). The CDR3 contains 15 residues. Trimming left V 5 bases short and J 3 bases short, with 14 bases between. The germline CDR1 and CDR2 sequences are MNHEY and SMNVEV (reference sequence). For the CDR3, the DNA is TGTGCCAGCAGTCTAACCTCACAGGGCTACAATGAGCAGTTCTTC. Translating gives CASSLTSQGYNEQFF.

This clonotype has only a few counts. V and J are TRBV29-1 and TRBJ2-5; D possibly matches TRBD1 or TRBD2 (5 bases each). CDR1 SQVTM and CDR2 ANQGSEA come from the germline V gene. There are 12 residues in the CDR3. Deletions cut 8 bases from V and 1 base from J, with 11 bases between. CDR3 DNA sequence: TGCAGCATGAGAGGGGCCCAAGAGACCCAGTACTTC. Residues: CSMRGAQETQYF.

The V and J genes are TRBV5-1 and TRBJ2-1; TRBD2 matches at 13 bases. CDR3 size: 16 residues. Trimming took 1 base from V and 7 from J; bases not matched to a gene: 5. Germline CDR1 SGHRS, CDR2 YFSETQ. The DNA for the CDR3 is TGCGCCAGCAGCTTGTTCAGGACTAGCGGGAGTAATGAGCAGTTCTTC. Encoded protein: CASSLFRTSGSNEQFF. The variable domain in full, with the rest retrieved from reference TRBV5-1 and TRBJ2-1, is KAGVTQTPRYLIKTRGQQVTLSCSPISGHRSVSWYQQTPGQGLQFLFEYFSETQRNKGNFPGRFSGRQFSNSRSEMNVSTLELGDSALYLCASSLFRTSGSNEQFFGPGTRLTVL.